The 30 T cell receptor beta chains given below trace back to one sample, sequenced in a study of cytomegalovirus exposure and HLA in healthy donors. PCR primers comprised 60 Vbeta and 13 Jbeta primers. Some clones are missing from TCRdb's copy, which holds only in-frame ones; the method was immunoSEQ multiplex PCR. The sample has about 120,000 clones, roughly 70% seen once; the top ten hold more than 3.5%. Source material: PBMCs. These receptors all stem from a man aged 35 to 55 in good health and CMV-seropositive.

The rearrangement joins TRBV29-1 to TRBJ2-1, with 8 bases aligning to TRBD2. Unmatched junction bases numbered 7, after V lost 5 bases and J lost 7 bases. Per germline, CDR1 SQVTM and CDR2 ANQGSEA. The CDR3 spans 13 residues. CDR3 DNA: TGCAGCGTTCAAGCGGGAGACGTAAATGAGCAGTTCTTC. Residues: CSVQAGDVNEQFF.

The CDR3 here is CASSQSGLAGGTETQYF. The CDR3 DNA reads TGTGCCAGCAGCCAGTCGGGACTAGCGGGAGGAACGGAGACCCAGTACTTC. J is TRBJ2-5 and V is TRBV7-3; 15 nucleotides align to TRBD2. Germline V CDR1 and CDR2: SGHTA, FQGTGA. The CDR3 is 17 residues long. V was clipped by 5 bases and J by 5 bases; unmatched bases: 9.

The rearrangement joins TRBV19 to TRBJ2-3, with D possibly matching TRBD2 (5 bases). The V end lost 6 bases, the J end lost 9 bases, and 10 bases lay between the germline ends. The germline V gene encodes CDR1 LNHDA and CDR2 SQIVND (reference sequence). This CDR3 spans 11 amino acids. In DNA form, the CDR3 reads TGTGCCAGTAGGCTCGGAGGAACGCAGTATTTT. Its translation is CASRLGGTQYF. Together with reference TRBV19 and TRBJ2-3, the CDR3 gives the full variable domain: DGGITQSPKYLFRKEGQNVTLSCEQNLNHDAMYWYRQDPGQGLRLIYYSQIVNDFQKGDIAEGYSVSREKKESFPLTVTSAQKNPTAFYLCASRLGGTQYFGPGTRLTVL.

V gene TRBV28 combines with J gene TRBJ2-4; D is perhaps TRBD1 (8 bases). Germline CDR1 is MDHEN and CDR2 is SYDVKM. V was clipped by 7 bases and J by 8 bases, with 18 bases between them. This CDR3 spans 14 amino acids. The CDR3 spells CASKLQGGMHIQYF. Here the CDR3 DNA reads TGTGCCAGCAAACTACAGGGGGGGATGCACATTCAGTACTTC.

The V and J genes are TRBV7-2 and TRBJ1-2, with 9 nucleotides matching TRBD1. This CDR3 has 14 amino acids. V lost 4 bases, J lost 8 bases, and 8 bases stayed unmatched. Germline V gives CDR1 SGHTA, CDR2 FQGNSA. Here the CDR3 DNA reads TGTGCCAGCAGCTCAGCAGGACAGGGGATCGGCTACACCTTC. Translation gives CASSSAGQGIGYTF.

The chain uses TRBV5-1 and TRBJ1-1; D call uncertain. The CDR3 is 14 amino acids. V was cut by 0 bases and J by 1 base, with 7 bases left in between. Germline-derived CDR1 and CDR2 are SGHRS and YFSETQ. CDR3 nucleotides: TGCGCCAGCAGCTTGGGACTGGGGAACACTGAAGCTTTCTTT. Protein sequence: CASSLGLGNTEAFF.

This chain links TRBV30 with TRBJ2-2, with no clear D. V lost 5 bases to trimming and J lost 3 bases, with 13 bases between them. Germline V gene lookup returns CDR1 GTSNPN and CDR2 SVGIG (reference sequence). CDR3 length: 14 amino acids. As DNA, the CDR3 is TGTGCCTGGGTTCGACAACGCCACACCGGGGAGCTGTTTTTT. Translating it yields CAWVRQRHTGELFF.

This chain joins TRBV7-8 and TRBJ1-2; the D gene is possibly TRBD1 (5 bases). Germline values: CDR1 SGHVS, CDR2 FQNEAQ. Trimming pared 5 bases from V and 5 bases from J, leaving 9 bases between. The CDR3 sequence is 12 residues long. The CDR3, as DNA: TGTGCCAGCAGCCTTACAGGATATGGCTACACCTTC. Translation: CASSLTGYGYTF.

The chain has TRBV7-9 and TRBJ2-1, with TRBD1 matching over 11 bases. This CDR3 contains 15 residues. Per germline, CDR1 SEHNR and CDR2 FQNEAQ (reference sequence). V lost 5 bases, J lost 4 bases, and 4 bases stayed unmatched. The CDR3 here is CASSTDRGPYNEQFF. The CDR3 DNA is TGTGCCAGCAGCACGGACAGGGGGCCTTACAATGAGCAGTTCTTC.

This clone was picked up a small number of times. The chain combines TRBV7-9 with TRBJ2-7; 9 bases map to TRBD2. Germline CDR1 and CDR2: SEHNR and FQNEAQ (reference sequence). This CDR3 has 17 amino acids. After removal of 4 bases from V and 1 base from J, the junction contained 11 bases not matched to a gene. Here the CDR3 reads CASSSWGVAGASYEQYF. DNA for the CDR3: TGTGCCAGCAGCTCTTGGGGGGTAGCGGGAGCATCCTACGAGCAGTACTTC.

The CDR3 spells CAISGAGGFSETQYF. For the CDR3, the DNA is TGTGCCATCAGTGGGGCGGGAGGGTTTTCTGAGACCCAGTACTTC. The chain links TRBV10-3 to TRBJ2-5; 9 nucleotides match TRBD2. With V trimmed by 4 bases and J by 5 bases, 8 bases remained unmatched. The CDR3 runs 15 residues. CDR1 ENHRY and CDR2 SYGVKD come from the germline V gene.

The rearrangement links TRBV14 to TRBJ2-1; a possible D gene is TRBD2 (6 bases). The CDR3 is made up of 13 amino acids. CDR1 is SGHDN, CDR2 FVKESK, per germline. V lost 1 base and J 10 bases, leaving 11 bases between the germline ends. CDR3 loop: CASSQVRAGEQFF. CDR3 DNA sequence: TGTGCCAGCAGCCAAGTGAGGGCGGGGGAGCAGTTCTTC.

The chain recombines TRBV2 with TRBJ2-7; TRBD1 matches 9 bases. Germline V gene sequence: CDR1 SNHLY, CDR2 FYNNEI. This CDR3 region has 13 residues. J lost 7 bases, V lost 6 bases, and 7 bases had no gene match. The CDR3 spells CASRSGTGREQYF. CDR3 sequence (DNA): TGTGCCAGCAGGTCCGGGACAGGGAGGGAGCAGTACTTC.

CDR3 in amino acids: CASSSGTSGSYEQYF. The CDR3 DNA reads as TGTGCCAGCAGCTCGGGGACTAGCGGCTCCTACGAGCAGTACTTC. The rearrangement links TRBV7-9 to TRBJ2-7; 11 bases are shared with TRBD2. The CDR3 contains 15 residues. Trimming at V came to 4 bases and at J to 0 bases, leaving 2 bases not matched to a gene. The V gene's germline CDR1 is SEHNR and CDR2 FQNEAQ (reference sequence).

The chain carries TRBV7-6 and TRBJ1-1; 7 bases agree with TRBD1. The V gene end was trimmed by 5 bases and the J gene end by 0 bases; junction bases not matched to a gene: 3. Germline loops: CDR1 SGHVS, CDR2 FNYEAQ. The length of the CDR3 is 14 residues. The CDR3 spells CASSPGGMNTEAFF. CDR3 bases: TGTGCCAGCAGCCCAGGGGGTATGAACACTGAAGCTTTCTTT.

This sequence joins TRBV2 and TRBJ2-7; D might be TRBD1 (5 bases). The CDR3 is 13 residues long. Germline loops: CDR1 SNHLY, CDR2 FYNNEI. Trimming left V 11 bases short and J 3 bases short, with 17 bases between. As DNA, the CDR3 is TGTGCCGGACAACAGGATTCCCTCTACGAGCAGTACTTC. Translating it yields CAGQQDSLYEQYF.

This chain uses TRBV5-1 with TRBJ1-4; D is possibly TRBD1 (6 bases). This CDR3 has 15 amino acids. The germline gives CDR1 SGHRS, CDR2 YFSETQ. Trimming pared 2 bases from V and 8 bases from J, leaving 16 bases between. In DNA form, the CDR3 reads TGCGCCAGCAGCTTAGATTCAGGGGTGGGAGAAAAACTGTTTTTT. Translated: CASSLDSGVGEKLFF.

The rearrangement links TRBV6-5 to TRBJ2-1; 8 bases are a match to TRBD1. Trimming removed 6 bases from V and 10 bases from J; junction bases left unmatched: 5. The CDR3 is made up of 12 amino acids. Germline CDR1 reads MNHEY; CDR2 reads SVGAGI. The CDR3, as DNA: TGTGCCAGCAGCCAGGGGGACAGGGAGCAGTTCTTC. Its translation is CASSQGDREQFF.

V and J are TRBV18 and TRBJ1-1, with D perhaps TRBD1 (6 bases). V was shortened by 2 bases and J by 4 bases, with 11 bases between the two germline ends. CDR1 is KGHSH and CDR2 is LQKENI in the germline V gene. This CDR3 has 14 amino acids. CDR3 region: CASSPGGGGTEAFF. CDR3 nucleotide sequence: TGTGCCAGCTCACCAGGAGGGGGGGGCACTGAAGCTTTCTTT. Together with reference TRBV18 and TRBJ1-1, the CDR3 gives the full variable domain: NAGVMQNPRHLVRRRGQEARLRCSPMKGHSHVYWYRQLPEEGLKFMVYLQKENIIDESGMPKERFSAEFPKEGPSILRIQQVVRGDSAAYFCASSPGGGGTEAFFGQGTRLTVV.

The chain employs TRBV5-1 and TRBJ1-1, with 9 bases identical to TRBD1. The CDR3 consists of 14 residues. V trimming: 4 bases; J trimming: 5 bases; junction bases outside the gene matches: 6. The germline gives CDR1 SGHRS, CDR2 YFSETQ. The CDR3 DNA sequence: TGCGCCAGCAGCGGAGGGACAGGGCAGACTGAAGCTTTCTTT. It is translated as CASSGGTGQTEAFF.

V and J are TRBV10-1 and TRBJ2-2, with D hard to call. Germline assignment: CDR1 WNHNN and CDR2 SYGVQD (reference sequence). The CDR3 contains 14 residues. V was cut by 3 bases and J by 1 base, with 6 bases left in between. The CDR3 coding sequence is TGCGCCAGCAGTGACTCACTGAACACCGGGGAGCTGTTTTTT. Protein: CASSDSLNTGELFF.

The chain combines TRBV14 with TRBJ1-2, with 8 bases aligning to TRBD1. The V gene end was trimmed by 4 bases and the J gene end by 4 bases; junction bases not matched to a gene: 8. The germline gives CDR1 SGHDN, CDR2 FVKESK. This CDR3 contains 15 residues. CDR3 residues: CASSLRTGMGYGYTF. In DNA, the CDR3 is TGTGCCAGCAGCCTCCGGACAGGGATGGGCTATGGCTACACCTTC.

This chain joins TRBV4-1 and TRBJ1-3, with 9 positions matching TRBD1. The trim removed 3 bases at V and 0 bases at J, leaving 9 bases unmatched. The CDR3 extends over 18 amino acids. Germline lookup yields CDR1 MGHRA and CDR2 YSYEKL. Here the CDR3 DNA reads TGCGCCAGCAGCCAGGTGGGGACAGGGAGATTCTCTGGAAACACCATATATTTT. It is translated as CASSQVGTGRFSGNTIYF.

This chain uses TRBV19 with TRBJ1-1; D possibly corresponds to TRBD1 (5 bases). Germline-derived CDR1 and CDR2 are LNHDA and SQIVND (reference sequence). Trimming took 5 bases from V and 0 from J, leaving 10 bases between them. This CDR3 contains 14 residues. CDR3 nucleotide sequence: TGTGCCAGTAGTGACGGGGGTATGAACACTGAAGCTTTCTTT. Protein: CASSDGGMNTEAFF.

This chain links TRBV10-2 with TRBJ2-7, with 11 bases that match TRBD1. J lost 5 bases, V lost 6 bases, and 3 bases had no gene match. Germline CDR1 is WSHSY and CDR2 is SAAADI. This CDR3 has 13 residues. CDR3 loop: CASRGTGGNEQYF. DNA for the CDR3: TGCGCCAGCAGGGGGACAGGGGGAAACGAGCAGTACTTC.

The chain is built from TRBV18 and TRBJ1-1, with a weak D call TRBD1 (5 bases). CDR1 is KGHSH and CDR2 is LQKENI in the germline V gene. The germline V and J ends were trimmed by 4 bases and 8 bases, with 11 bases remaining between them. The CDR3 contains 12 residues. In DNA, the CDR3 is TGTGCCAGCTCACTACGACAGCCCGAAGCTTTCTTT. This translates into CASSLRQPEAFF.

The J gene is TRBJ2-5, the V gene TRBV2; 7 bases line up with TRBD2. Per the germline V gene, CDR1 is SNHLY and CDR2 is FYNNEI. This CDR3 is 15 amino acids long. Trimming took 6 bases from V and 5 from J; bases not matched to a gene: 12. Here the CDR3 reads CASSEWREGRETQYF. The CDR3 DNA reads TGTGCCAGCAGCGAATGGAGGGAGGGCCGGGAGACCCAGTACTTC.

This sequence joins TRBV4-1 and TRBJ1-1, with 11 positions matching TRBD1. Per germline, CDR1 MGHRA and CDR2 YSYEKL. The CDR3 consists of 16 residues. V lost 4 bases, J lost 1 base, and 5 bases stayed unmatched. The CDR3 sequence is CASSPGQGAGNTEAFF. CDR3 DNA: TGCGCCAGCAGCCCCGGACAGGGGGCTGGGAACACTGAAGCTTTCTTT.

The chain links TRBV6-1 to TRBJ1-5; D is possibly TRBD1 (5 bases). V lost 7 bases and J lost 0, with 7 bases in between. The CDR3 runs 13 residues. CDR1 is MNHNS and CDR2 is SASEGT in the germline V gene. This chain's CDR3 is CASTGDSNQPQHF. The CDR3 DNA sequence: TGTGCCAGCACGGGGGATAGCAATCAGCCCCAGCATTTT.

This clone was counted between two and nine times. The chain has TRBV10-3 and TRBJ2-7; D perhaps matches TRBD1 (8 bases). V gave up 6 bases and J gave up 2 bases, with 17 bases separating them. Germline CDR1 is ENHRY and CDR2 is SYGVKD. There are 15 residues in the CDR3. CDR3 sequence (DNA): TGTGCCATCAGGGGGAGGGGGACAGGAGCCTACGAGCAGTACTTC. Amino acids: CAIRGRGTGAYEQYF.